The present T cell receptor (beta chain) was sequenced within a study of response to subunit inactivated influenza vaccine. The CDR3 consists of 16 residues. Trimming took 6 bases from V and 5 from J; bases not matched to a gene: 7. The V gene's germline CDR1 is SGHTA and CDR2 FQGTGA. TCRdb reanalysed the RT-PCR reads using MiXCR and keeps one entry per CDR3 protein. This table has 500,000 or so distinct CDR3 sequences, approximately 16% appearing once. Findings and limits, study-wide: With each seasonal influenza vaccination, the authors suggested, few new T cells are recruited.

To note about this clonotype: Its antigen is still unknown.

Sequences were derived from CD4+ T cells sorted from PBMCs, sampled around 2 years after vaccination. The chain uses TRBV7-3 and TRBJ2-2, with TRBD2 matching 12 bases. This TCR was sampled from a man aged 50 to 69 who received an inactivated influenza vaccine. Written as DNA, the CDR3 is TGTGCCAGCAGACTAGCGGGGGGCCTTTCGACCGGGGAGCTGTTTTTT. It translates to CASRLAGGLSTGELFF.